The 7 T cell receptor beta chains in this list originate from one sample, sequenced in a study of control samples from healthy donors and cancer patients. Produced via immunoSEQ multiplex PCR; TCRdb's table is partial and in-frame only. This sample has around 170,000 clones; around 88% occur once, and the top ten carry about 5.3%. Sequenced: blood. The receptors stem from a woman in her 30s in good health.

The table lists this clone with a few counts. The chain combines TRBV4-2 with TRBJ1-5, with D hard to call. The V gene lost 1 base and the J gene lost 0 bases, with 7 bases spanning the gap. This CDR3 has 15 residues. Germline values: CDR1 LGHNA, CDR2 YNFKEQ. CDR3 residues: CASSQGHYSNQPQHF. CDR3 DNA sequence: TGTGCCAGCAGCCAAGGACACTATAGCAATCAGCCCCAGCATTTT.

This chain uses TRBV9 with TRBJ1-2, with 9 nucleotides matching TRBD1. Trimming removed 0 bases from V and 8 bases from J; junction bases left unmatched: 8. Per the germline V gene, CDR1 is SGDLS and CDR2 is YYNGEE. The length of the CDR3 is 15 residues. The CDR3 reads CASSVGGDRVGGYTF. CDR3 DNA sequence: TGTGCCAGCAGCGTAGGGGGGGACAGGGTTGGCGGCTACACCTTC.

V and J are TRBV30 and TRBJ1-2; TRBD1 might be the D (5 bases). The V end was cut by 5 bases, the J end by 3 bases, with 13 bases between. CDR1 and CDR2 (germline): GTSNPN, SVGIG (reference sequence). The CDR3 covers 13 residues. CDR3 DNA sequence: TGTGCCTGGGACCCAGGGAACCACTATGGCTACACCTTC. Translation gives CAWDPGNHYGYTF.

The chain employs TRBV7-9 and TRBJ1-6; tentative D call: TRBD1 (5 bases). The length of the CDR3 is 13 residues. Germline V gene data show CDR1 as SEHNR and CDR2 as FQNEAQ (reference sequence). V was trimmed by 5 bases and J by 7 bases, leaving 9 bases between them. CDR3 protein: CASSRNRNSPLHF. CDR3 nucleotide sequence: TGTGCCAGCAGCCGAAACAGGAATTCACCCCTCCACTTT.

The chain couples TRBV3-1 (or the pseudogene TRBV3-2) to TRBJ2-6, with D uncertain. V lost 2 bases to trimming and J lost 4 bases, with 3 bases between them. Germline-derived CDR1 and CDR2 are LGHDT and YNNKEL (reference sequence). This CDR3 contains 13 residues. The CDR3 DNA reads TGTGCCAGCAGCCAAAAAGGGGCCAACGTCCTGACTTTC. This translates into CASSQKGANVLTF.

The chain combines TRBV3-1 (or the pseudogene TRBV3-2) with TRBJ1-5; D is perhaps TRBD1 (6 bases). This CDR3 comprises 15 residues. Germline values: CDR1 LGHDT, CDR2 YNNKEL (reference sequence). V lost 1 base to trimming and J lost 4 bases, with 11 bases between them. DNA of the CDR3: TGTGCCAGCAGCCAAGGGCAGGGGCCTAATCAGCCCCAGCATTTT. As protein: CASSQGQGPNQPQHF.

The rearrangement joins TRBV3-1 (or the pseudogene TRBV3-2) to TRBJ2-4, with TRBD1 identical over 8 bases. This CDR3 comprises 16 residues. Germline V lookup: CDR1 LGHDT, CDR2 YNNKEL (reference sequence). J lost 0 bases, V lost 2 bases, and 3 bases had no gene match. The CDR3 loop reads CASSQRTGGAKNIQYF. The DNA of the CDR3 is TGTGCCAGCAGCCAAAGAACAGGGGGAGCCAAAAACATTCAGTACTTC.